The next 10 T cell receptor beta chains were all read from a single sample in a study of human T cells and chemical hapten exposure. MiXCR, run by TCRdb on the RACE reads, gives a single entry per CDR3 protein. This sample yields 250,000 or so distinct CDR3 sequences, of which approximately 8.6% are seen a single time; roughly 2.5% belongs to the top ten. Described time point: pre-sensitization, week 0. As to treatment: therapeutic diphenylcyclopropenone sensitization with weekly scalp DPC. The input for sequencing was whole blood, taken in connection with sensitization to the hapten diphenylcyclopropenone (DPC). These receptors were collected from a woman in her thirties or forties with alopecia areata. Some clones in this sample may be carry-over from other donors' samples.

V and J are TRBV2 and TRBJ2-3; 7 nucleotides line up with TRBD1. The CDR3 runs 15 residues. Germline V lookup: CDR1 SNHLY, CDR2 FYNNEI. V dropped 6 bases and J dropped 1; count of bases not matched to a gene: 7. The CDR3 loop reads CASSRPGTGTDTQYF. For the CDR3, the DNA is TGTGCCAGCAGCCGACCCGGGACAGGCACAGATACGCAGTATTTT.

This clonotype has a handful of counts. The chain carries TRBV29-1 and TRBJ2-1, with 7 positions matching TRBD1. From germline, CDR1 is SQVTM and CDR2 ANQGSEA. V dropped 5 bases and J dropped 0; count of bases not matched to a gene: 7. The CDR3 extends over 15 amino acids. CDR3 protein: CSVSPGQLSYNEQFF. The CDR3 nucleotides read TGCAGCGTTTCACCGGGACAGCTCTCCTACAATGAGCAGTTCTTC.

This clonotype was counted between two and nine times. The rearrangement joins TRBV7-3 to TRBJ2-1; no firm D call. Germline CDR1 SGHTA, CDR2 FQGTGA. There are 14 residues in the CDR3. The V end lost 3 bases, the J end lost 5 bases, and 11 bases lay between the germline ends. The CDR3 region is CASSFGTANNEQFF. The CDR3, as DNA: TGTGCCAGCAGCTTTGGAACCGCAAACAATGAGCAGTTCTTC. Looking up the rest from reference TRBV7-3 and TRBJ2-1 gives the full variable domain: GAGVSQTPSNKVTEKGKYVELRCDPISGHTALYWYRQSLGQGPEFLIYFQGTGAADDSGLPNDRFFAVRPEGSVSTLKIQRTERGDSAVYLCASSFGTANNEQFFGPGTRLTVL.

Only a few counts were recorded for this clonotype. This chain joins TRBV10-3 and TRBJ1-1; 9 bases map to TRBD1. Germline V gene lookup returns CDR1 ENHRY and CDR2 SYGVKD. V gave up 7 bases and J gave up 2 bases; unmatched junction bases: 8. The CDR3 is 15 amino acids. CDR3: CAIISSDRGNTEAFF. CDR3 nucleotide sequence: TGTGCCATCATTTCTTCGGACAGGGGCAACACTGAAGCTTTCTTT.

This clonotype has more than one count but fewer than ten. The chain carries TRBV4-2 and TRBJ2-7; D unclear. This CDR3 is built from 15 residues. CDR1 and CDR2 from the germline V gene are LGHNA and YNFKEQ. Trimming removed 0 bases from V and 1 base from J, with 10 bases in between. DNA of the CDR3: TGTGCCAGCAGCCAAGAAGTTACGCTTTCCTACGAGCAGTACTTC. Encoded protein: CASSQEVTLSYEQYF.

This clonotype has at least ten counts. At one of its ends the junction is not consistent with the germline gene, which may arise from a read error. V and J are TRBV5-1 and TRBJ2-7; TRBD1 matches at 11 bases. Germline CDR1 reads SGHRS; CDR2 reads YFSETQ. CDR3 length: 14 residues. CDR3 DNA: TGTGCCAGCAGTCCCGGGACAGGGGGCTACGAGCAGTACTTC. It codes for CASSPGTGGYEQYF.

This clonotype was counted at least ten times. The chain couples TRBV28 to TRBJ2-7; D gene ambiguous. Germline V lookup: CDR1 MDHEN, CDR2 SYDVKM. V was pared by 1 base and J by 6 bases, with 7 bases between. This CDR3 is built from 12 residues. The CDR3 bases are TGTGCCAGCAGTTTATCCCGCGCCGAGCAGTACTTC. This sequence encodes CASSLSRAEQYF.

The chain couples TRBV6-5 to TRBJ2-5; D remains ambiguous. The CDR3 covers 11 residues. The germline CDR1 and CDR2 sequences are MNHEY and SVGAGI. V lost 6 bases and J 4 bases, leaving 6 bases between the germline ends. CDR3 sequence reads: CASRSLETQYF. The CDR3 DNA follows: TGTGCCAGCAGGAGTTTAGAGACCCAGTACTTC.

This chain connects TRBV7-9 to TRBJ2-7; D possibly matches TRBD1 or TRBD2 (5 bases each). CDR3 length: 14 amino acids. Trimming left V 5 bases short and J 3 bases short, with 14 bases between. Per the germline V gene, CDR1 is SEHNR and CDR2 is FQNEAQ (reference sequence). In DNA, the CDR3 is TGTGCCAGCAGCGAGGGGCTCTCGGGCTACGAGCAGTACTTC. This encodes CASSEGLSGYEQYF.

At least ten counts were recorded for this clonotype. The junction departs from the called germline gene at one end, perhaps through a read error. The CDR3: CASSLAGEYNEQFF. CDR3 bases: TGTGCCAGCAGCCTAGCGGGAGAGTACAATGAGCAGTTCTTC. The chain links TRBV7-6 to TRBJ2-1; 10 nucleotides agree with TRBD2. The germline V gene has CDR1 SGHVS and CDR2 FNYEAQ. The CDR3 is 14 amino acids. The full variable domain, its missing parts supplied by reference TRBV7-6 and TRBJ2-1, is GAGVSQSPRYKVTKRGQDVALRCDPISGHVSLYWYRQALGQGPEFLTYFNYEAQQDKSGLPNDRFSAERPEGSISTLTIQRTEQRDSAMYRCASSLAGEYNEQFFGPGTRLTVL.